This T cell receptor (beta chain) was found in a study of cytomegalovirus exposure and HLA in healthy donors. Study-wide points: Cytomegalovirus-associated TCR beta chains were listed, numbering more than 150. A later look showed TCR association rates differing by HLA locus, highest for DRB1 and lowest for HLA-C. Several top significant clusters appeared, in a later analysis, to be linked to common viral pathogens.

The primer mix had 60 Vbeta and 13 Jbeta primers. Using immunoSEQ multiplex PCR, the repertoire was profiled, and TCRdb retains in-frame clones only, with some absent. The repertoire holds 80,000 to 100,000 clones, with about 69% as singletons. Remarks on this clone: The antigen is undetermined.

The clonotype was recovered from a woman aged 18-29 years in good health and CMV-seropositive. The sequenced sample was PBMCs.

The CDR3 sequence is CASSFRQGNRYEQFF. The CDR3 nucleotides are TGTGCCAGCAGTTTCCGTCAGGGGAATCGTTATGAGCAGTTCTTC. The gene calls are TRBV27 and TRBJ2-1; possible D gene TRBD1, 6 bases. The CDR3 length is 15 residues. Trimming pared 3 bases from V and 8 bases from J, leaving 17 bases between. Per the germline V gene, CDR1 is MNHEY and CDR2 is SMNVEV (reference sequence).